The rows below give T cell receptor beta chains drawn from one sample of a study of T cells in localized non-small cell lung cancer. The protocol was immunoSEQ multiplex PCR, while the TCRdb copy is restricted to in-frame clones and leaves out a portion. Among about 33,000 clones, about 90% were seen once, and the ten largest hold 3.5% to 5%. The sequences come from peripheral blood, collected before any cancer treatment. All receptors come from a man aged 40 to 70 with stage I lung adenocarcinoma. Both conserved end residues are part of each CDR3. Fields, in order: J gene, D gene, clone size, V gene, CDR3 protein, CDR3 DNA. D genes are given only for firm matches. A clone size is listed for some rows: how often the clone was seen (once, few, many), or a class if it is expanded.

TRBJ2-1 TRBD1 - TRBV11-2 CASSAGTGFSEQFF TGTGCCAGCAGCGCCGGGACAGGGTTCAGTGAGCAGTTCTTC
TRBJ2-3 TRBD2 - TRBV7-2 CASSFGSGGTDTQYF TGTGCCAGCAGCTTCGGTAGCGGGGGCACAGATACGCAGTATTTT
TRBJ2-7 TRBD1 - TRBV19 CASSMLRGQGYEQYF TGTGCCAGTAGTATGTTAAGGGGACAGGGCTACGAGCAGTACTTC
TRBJ1-2 - - TRBV27 CASKHPGPGSGNHGYTF TGTGCCAGCAAACACCCAGGGCCCGGCTCTGGGAACCATGGCTACACCTTC
TRBJ2-7 TRBD2 - TRBV9 CASSPPGRVYEQYF TGTGCCAGCAGCCCCCCGGGGAGGGTCTACGAGCAGTACTTC
TRBJ1-3 - - TRBV2 CASSHLWNSGNTIYF TGTGCCAGCAGTCATTTATGGAACTCTGGAAACACCATATATTTT
TRBJ2-3 - - TRBV6-1 CASSEDSRVPYF TGTGCCAGCAGTGAAGATAGTAGGGTACCGTATTTT
TRBJ2-1 TRBD1 - TRBV29-1 CSLEHTGGAGDEQFF TGCAGCCTCGAACATACAGGGGGCGCAGGGGATGAGCAGTTCTTC
TRBJ1-6 - - TRBV5-4 CASTLSNRDTSPLHF TGTGCCAGCACACTCTCGAACCGGGACACATCACCCCTCCACTTT
TRBJ2-7 - - TRBV2 CASSQDGISSYEQYF TGTGCCAGCAGTCAAGACGGAATTAGCTCCTACGAGCAGTACTTC
TRBJ1-1 - - TRBV2 CASKGSGPNTEAFF TGTGCCAGTAAGGGATCAGGACCGAACACTGAAGCTTTCTTT
TRBJ1-5 - - TRBV6-5 CASALRGQPQHF TGTGCCAGCGCCCTTAGGGGTCAGCCCCAGCATTTT
TRBJ2-2 - - TRBV18 CASSPFPQGQMNTGELFF TGTGCCAGCTCACCCTTCCCCCAGGGGCAGATGAACACCGGGGAGCTGTTTTTT
TRBJ2-1 - - TRBV5-4 CASSLALWSYNEQFF TGTGCCAGCAGCTTGGCCCTTTGGTCTTACAATGAGCAGTTCTTC
TRBJ1-1 - - TRBV4-1 CASSGGGGEETEAFF TGCGCCAGCAGCGGGGGCGGGGGGGAGGAAACTGAAGCTTTCTTT
TRBJ1-1 - few TRBV19 CASSWVGGNTEAFF TGTGCCAGTAGTTGGGTAGGGGGGAACACTGAAGCTTTCTTT
TRBJ1-1 TRBD1 - TRBV9 CASGQGVTEAFF TGTGCCAGCGGACAGGGGGTCACTGAAGCTTTCTTT
TRBJ1-1 - - TRBV5-1 CASSSEMNTEAFF TGCGCCAGCAGCTCGGAGATGAACACTGAAGCTTTCTTT
TRBJ2-3 TRBD1 - TRBV2 CASSGTGYTDTQYF TGTGCCAGCAGTGGGACAGGTTACACAGATACGCAGTATTTT
TRBJ1-4 - once TRBV11-2 CASSLGGVGEKLFF TGTGCCAGCAGCTTAGGGGGCGTAGGTGAAAAACTGTTTTTT
TRBJ2-7 - - TRBV14 CASQGIYEQYF TGTGCCAGCCAGGGGATCTACGAGCAGTACTTC
TRBJ1-1 - - TRBV5-1 CASQLGSVNTEAFF TGCGCCAGCCAACTGGGGTCGGTGAACACTGAAGCTTTCTTT
TRBJ1-2 - once TRBV5-4 CASEDSYIGGYTF TGTGCCAGCGAGGACAGTTACATAGGTGGCTACACCTTC
TRBJ1-2 TRBD1 once TRBV19 CASSIVDRQGYTF TGTGCCAGTAGTATAGTGGACAGGCAAGGCTACACCTTC
TRBJ2-3 - - TRBV15 CATSSRGTITDTQYF TGTGCCACCAGCAGTCGAGGGACCATCACAGATACGCAGTATTTT
TRBJ1-1 TRBD1 - TRBV2 CASSLRGANTEAFF TGTGCCAGCAGTCTCAGGGGGGCGAACACTGAAGCTTTCTTT
TRBJ2-7 TRBD1 - TRBV6-5 CASSYSGQGGEQYF TGTGCCAGCAGTTACTCGGGACAGGGTGGCGAGCAGTACTTC
TRBJ1-2 - - TRBV13 CASSLNPSVTINYGYTF TGTGCCAGCAGCCTCAACCCCTCGGTGACTATTAACTATGGCTACACCTTC
TRBJ1-3 - once TRBV2 CASSEPRTDSGNTIYF TGTGCCAGCAGTGAACCGCGGACAGACTCTGGAAACACCATATATTTT
TRBJ2-7 - once TRBV6-5 CASSYSQLTPSYEQYF TGTGCCAGCAGTTACAGCCAGCTCACACCTTCCTACGAGCAGTACTTC
TRBJ2-7 - - TRBV5-1 CASSPTTGTPGEQYF TGCGCCAGCAGCCCTACAACCGGGACACCTGGCGAGCAGTACTTC
TRBJ1-1 - - TRBV4-1 CASSLWWGARTEAFF TGCGCCAGCAGCCTATGGTGGGGAGCCCGCACTGAAGCTTTCTTT